This T cell receptor beta chain was sequenced during a study of blood T cell repertoires in COVID-19. The CDR3 contains 14 residues. Germline assignment: CDR1 MNHEY and CDR2 SVGAGI. V lost 7 bases and J lost 6, with 13 bases in between. Profiled with immunoSEQ multiplex PCR; TCRdb holds only in-frame clones, not every one. Of about 200,000 clones detected, over 70% appear once; the ten largest clones hold less than 7%. The rearrangement joins TRBV6-5 to TRBJ1-6, with a weak D call TRBD1 (5 bases). The receptor was derived from a woman in her 70s with acute or convalescent COVID-19. Sequencing used peripheral blood. CDR3 sequence reads: CASTKTETNSPLHF. Written as DNA, the CDR3 is TGTGCCAGCACCAAGACAGAGACTAATTCACCCCTCCACTTT.